These 13 T cell receptor beta chains originate from one sample sequenced in a study of T cells in localized non-small cell lung cancer. Generated by immunoSEQ multiplex PCR, the TCRdb table keeps only in-frame clones and is missing some. The repertoire includes approximately 32,000 clones, 82% of them detected once, and around a sixth sits in the top ten. The sample here was peripheral blood, taken before any cancer treatment. These receptors came from a male donor aged 60 or over with stage III squamous cell lung carcinoma.

CDR3 in amino acids: CASSYSGSEQFF. CDR3 in DNA: TGTGCCAGCAGTTACTCGGGAAGTGAGCAGTTCTTC. V usage is TRBV6-5 and J usage is TRBJ2-1; no definite D call. Germline CDR1 MNHEY, CDR2 SVGAGI. Trimming removed 0 bases from V and 9 bases from J, with 6 bases in between. The CDR3 runs 12 residues.

In this sample, this clone turned up once. This chain joins TRBV20-1 and TRBJ2-1, with a possible D match to TRBD1 (5 bases). CDR3 length: 11 residues. CDR1 is DFQATT and CDR2 is SNEGSKA in the germline V gene (reference sequence). V gave up 3 bases and J gave up 9 bases, with 9 bases separating them. In nucleotides, the CDR3 is TGCAGTGCTAGTAACAGGATTGAGCAGTTCTTC. It yields the protein CSASNRIEQFF.

The chain uses TRBV5-1 and TRBJ2-5; no reliable D call. The germline V gene has CDR1 SGHRS and CDR2 YFSETQ. The V end was cut by 4 bases, the J end by 5 bases, with 12 bases between. This CDR3 comprises 13 residues. CDR3 coding DNA: TGCGCCAGCAGCCCGGCGCCGGCGGAGACCCAGTACTTC. Its translation is CASSPAPAETQYF.

The rearrangement joins TRBV2 to TRBJ2-1, with 8 bases aligning to TRBD2. Germline loops: CDR1 SNHLY, CDR2 FYNNEI. The CDR3 is 14 amino acids. Germline trimming cut 1 base from V and 6 bases from J; bases unmatched to any gene: 2. CDR3 nucleotide sequence: TGTGCCAGCAGTGAAGAGACTAGCGCCAATGAGCAGTTCTTC. Translation: CASSEETSANEQFF.

The J gene is TRBJ1-1, the V gene TRBV6-6, with a weak D call TRBD1 (6 bases). This CDR3 is built from 15 residues. The ends were cut back, 5 bases at V and 4 bases at J, with 17 bases in the middle. Germline V gene lookup returns CDR1 MNHNY and CDR2 SVGAGI (reference sequence). CDR3 nucleotide sequence: TGTGCCAGCAGTGGGATCGAGAGGGGGGGCACTGAAGCTTTCTTT. It specifies CASSGIERGGTEAFF.

The chain has TRBV30 and TRBJ1-1, with D maybe TRBD1 (6 bases). Germline V gene lookup returns CDR1 GTSNPN and CDR2 SVGIG (reference sequence). This CDR3 is 12 amino acids long. V gave up 8 bases and J gave up 4 bases, with 14 bases separating them. The CDR3 loop reads CAGGQGLTEAFF. The CDR3 DNA is TGTGCCGGGGGGCAGGGTCTCACTGAAGCTTTCTTT.

This clone was observed once. The chain uses TRBV4-2 and TRBJ2-3, with D perhaps being TRBD1 or TRBD2 (6 bases each). The CDR3 length is 16 residues. Germline CDR1 reads LGHNA; CDR2 reads YNFKEQ. Trimming took 1 base from V and 1 from J, leaving 12 bases between them. This CDR3 reads CASSQVGGGGTDTQYF. The CDR3 nucleotides read TGTGCCAGCAGCCAAGTTGGAGGGGGAGGCACAGATACGCAGTATTTT.

This clone appeared a few times. The V call is TRBV6-1, the J call TRBJ1-6; a possible D gene is TRBD1 (6 bases). The ends were cut back, 5 bases at V and 7 bases at J, with 12 bases in the middle. CDR1 is MNHNS and CDR2 is SASEGT in the germline V gene. This CDR3 contains 14 residues. The CDR3 region has the DNA TGTGCCAGCAGTCAGAGGGGGGGGAATTCACCCCTCCACTTT. The encoded protein is CASSQRGGNSPLHF.

The rearrangement links TRBV9 to TRBJ2-2; TRBD2 agrees at 8 bases. J was trimmed by 2 bases and V by 4 bases; bases with no gene match: 4. The germline CDR1 and CDR2 sequences are SGDLS and YYNGEE. This CDR3 is built from 15 residues. The CDR3: CASSISGVNTGELFF. CDR3 nucleotide sequence: TGTGCCAGCAGCATTAGCGGGGTTAACACCGGGGAGCTGTTTTTT.

J is TRBJ1-2 and V is TRBV6-5, with 8 bases lining up with TRBD1. CDR3 size: 13 residues. The V gene end was trimmed by 2 bases and the J gene end by 6 bases; junction bases not matched to a gene: 2. The germline gives CDR1 MNHEY, CDR2 SVGAGI. Here the CDR3 reads CASSYGQGDGYTF. CDR3 DNA: TGTGCCAGCAGTTACGGACAGGGAGATGGCTACACCTTC.

This clone was counted only a few times. The chain uses TRBV5-1 and TRBJ2-5; D not resolved. V lost 2 bases and J lost 5, with 13 bases in between. The germline CDR1 and CDR2 sequences are SGHRS and YFSETQ. The CDR3 length is 14 residues. The CDR3, as DNA: TGCGCCAGCAGCTTTTTAAACTCTGAGGAGACCCAGTACTTC. Protein sequence: CASSFLNSEETQYF.

V gene TRBV30 combines with J gene TRBJ1-4; D is perhaps TRBD1 (6 bases). The ends were cut back, 0 bases at V and 2 bases at J, with 10 bases in the middle. The CDR3 spans 15 residues. Germline loops: CDR1 GTSNPN, CDR2 SVGIG (reference sequence). CDR3 region: CAWSVSGATNEKLFF. The DNA for the CDR3 is TGTGCCTGGAGTGTATCGGGGGCCACTAATGAAAAACTGTTTTTT. The whole variable domain, remainder taken from reference TRBV30 and TRBJ1-4, is SQTIHQWPATLVQPVGSPLSLECTVEGTSNPNLYWYRQAAGRGLQLLFYSVGIGQISSEVPQNLSASRPQDRQFILSSKKLLLSDSGFYLCAWSVSGATNEKLFFGSGTQLSVL.

This sequence joins TRBV20-1 and TRBJ2-5, with D unresolved. Trimming left V 5 bases short and J 5 bases short, with 9 bases between. Looked up from germline, CDR1 is DFQATT and CDR2 is SNEGSKA (reference sequence). The CDR3 spans 11 residues. The CDR3 DNA reads as TGCAGTGCTTTGGGGTACGAGACCCAGTACTTC. It codes for CSALGYETQYF.